This section outlines one TCR beta chain sequence together with its context. The data were taken from a study of control samples from healthy donors and cancer patients. This CDR3 has 15 amino acids. Per the germline V gene, CDR1 is LGHDT and CDR2 is YNNKEL (reference sequence). The V gene lost 11 bases and the J gene lost 5 bases, with 21 bases spanning the gap. Sequencing used immunoSEQ multiplex PCR; TCRdb keeps in-frame clones, though not all of them. The sample yields approximately 120,000 clones, 85% to 95% seen once. This sequence originates from a man older than 75 with head and neck cancer. Sequencing used PBMCs. The rearrangement joins TRBV3-1 (or the pseudogene TRBV3-2) to TRBJ2-2; possibly TRBD1 for D (5 bases). CDR3 region: CASSRWGQGTGELFF. CDR3 nucleotide sequence: TGTGCCTCTTCCCGGTGGGGCCAAGGGACCGGGGAGCTGTTTTTT.